The entry below gives a single T cell receptor beta chain sequence along with its context. In the original analysis: Counts of nucleated cells, estimated from reference gene primer amplification, were obtained. Method: immunoSEQ multiplex PCR; TCRdb's copy keeps in-frame clones and lacks some. V, J and clone size are taken as reported in that table, and D and trimming were inferred from the DNA itself. The sample has tens of thousands of clones, approximately 86% seen once. The data originate from a study of blood T cell repertoires in COVID-19. The overall study: Italy, Spain and the United States were the sources of the convalescent and acute COVID-19 samples. The analysed material was cDNA or gDNA that came from T cells, B-cell-depleted T cells, or PBMCs.

CDR1 SGHRS and CDR2 YFSETQ come from the germline V gene. This CDR3 has 14 amino acids. Trimming cost V 4 bases and J 7 bases, with 17 bases left between them. The sequence was collected from a woman between 45 and 60 years old with active or convalescent COVID-19. Sequencing was performed on peripheral blood. The chain employs TRBV5-1 and TRBJ1-2; tentatively, D is TRBD1 (5 bases). The CDR3 region is CASSIGEDNAGYTF. The CDR3, as DNA: TGCGCCAGCAGCATCGGAGAGGACAATGCTGGCTACACCTTC. The full variable domain, its missing parts supplied by reference TRBV5-1 and TRBJ1-2, is KAGVTQTPRYLIKTRGQQVTLSCSPISGHRSVSWYQQTPGQGLQFLFEYFSETQRNKGNFPGRFSGRQFSNSRSEMNVSTLELGDSALYLCASSIGEDNAGYTFGSGTRLTVV.